This TCR beta chain was documented in a study of Ad26.COV2.S vaccination and SARS-CoV-2 variants. General study results and limits: Recipients of vaccine and of placebo showed similar breadth of their non-spike TCR repertoires.

The CDR3 loop spans 13 amino acids. The ends were cut back, 3 bases at V and 7 bases at J, with 13 bases in the middle. The germline CDR1 and CDR2 sequences are MRHNA and SNTAGT. Method: immunoSEQ multiplex PCR; TCRdb's copy keeps in-frame clones and lacks some. The repertoire holds 180,000 or so clones, with approximately 88% as singletons. Regarding this clone: Its antigen remains unknown.

The sequences come from peripheral blood, collected after recovery from COVID-19. This chain links TRBV6-4 with TRBJ2-7; D is unresolved. This receptor was taken from a human donor who had recovered from COVID-19. The CDR3 nucleotides read TGTGCCAGCAGTGAGGACCCAAACGGGGAGCAGTACTTC. It is translated as CASSEDPNGEQYF.